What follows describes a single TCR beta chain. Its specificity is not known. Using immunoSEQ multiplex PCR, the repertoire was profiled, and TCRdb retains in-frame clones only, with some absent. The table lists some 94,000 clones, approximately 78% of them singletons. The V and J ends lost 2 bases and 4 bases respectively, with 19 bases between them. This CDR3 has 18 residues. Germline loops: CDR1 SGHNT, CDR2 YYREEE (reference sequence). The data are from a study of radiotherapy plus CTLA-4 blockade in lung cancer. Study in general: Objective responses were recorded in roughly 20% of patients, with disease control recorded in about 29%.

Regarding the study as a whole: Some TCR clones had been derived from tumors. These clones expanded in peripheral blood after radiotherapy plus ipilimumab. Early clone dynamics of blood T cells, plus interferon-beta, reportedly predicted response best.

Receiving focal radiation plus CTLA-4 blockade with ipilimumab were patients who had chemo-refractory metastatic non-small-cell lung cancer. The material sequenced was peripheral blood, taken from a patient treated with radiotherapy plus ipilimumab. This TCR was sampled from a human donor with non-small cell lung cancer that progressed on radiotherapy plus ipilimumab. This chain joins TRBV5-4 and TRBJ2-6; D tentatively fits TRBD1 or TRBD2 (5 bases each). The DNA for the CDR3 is TGTGCCAGCAGCTTAGGAATGAGGGGCCCCACCGGGGCCAACGTCCTGACTTTC. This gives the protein CASSLGMRGPTGANVLTF.